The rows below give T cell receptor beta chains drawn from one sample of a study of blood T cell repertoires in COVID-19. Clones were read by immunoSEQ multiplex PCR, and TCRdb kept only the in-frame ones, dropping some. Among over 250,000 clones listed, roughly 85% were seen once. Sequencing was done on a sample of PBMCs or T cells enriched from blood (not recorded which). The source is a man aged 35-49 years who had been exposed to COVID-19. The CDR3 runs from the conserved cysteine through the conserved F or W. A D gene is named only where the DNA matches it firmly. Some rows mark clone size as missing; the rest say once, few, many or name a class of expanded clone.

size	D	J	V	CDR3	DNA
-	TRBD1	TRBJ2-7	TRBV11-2	CASSSTGTGNEQYF	TGTGCCAGCAGCTCGACCGGGACAGGGAACGAGCAGTACTTC
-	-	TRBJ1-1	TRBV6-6	CASSPLRENTEAFF	TGTGCCAGCAGTCCACTCCGGGAGAACACTGAAGCTTTCTTT
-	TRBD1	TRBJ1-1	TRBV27	CASSLYWTGAMNTEAFF	TGTGCCAGCAGTTTATACTGGACAGGGGCCATGAACACTGAAGCTTTCTTT
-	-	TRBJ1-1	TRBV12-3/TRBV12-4	CASTRDSDTEAFF	TGTGCCAGCACCCGGGATTCGGACACTGAAGCTTTCTTT
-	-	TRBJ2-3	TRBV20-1	CSAREEEAYF	TGCAGTGCTAGAGAAGAGGAAGCGTATTTT
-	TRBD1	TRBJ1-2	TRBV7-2	CASSLQGAGAIYGYTF	TGTGCCAGCAGCTTACAGGGGGCCGGGGCAATCTATGGCTACACCTTC
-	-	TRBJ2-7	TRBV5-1	CASSLGVAGKTYEQYF	TGCGCCAGCAGCTTGGGAGTTGCAGGGAAAACTTATGAGCAGTACTTC
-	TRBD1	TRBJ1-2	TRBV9	CASSSNRGESSGYTF	TGTGCCAGCAGTTCCAACAGGGGGGAGTCGTCTGGCTACACCTTC
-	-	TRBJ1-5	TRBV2	CASSERYLSDQPQHF	TGTGCCAGCAGTGAACGATACTTATCTGATCAGCCCCAGCATTTT
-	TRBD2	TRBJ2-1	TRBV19	CASTTSGTYNEQFF	TGTGCCAGTACGACTAGCGGGACCTACAATGAGCAGTTCTTC
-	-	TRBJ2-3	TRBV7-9	CASSFGQTPYAQYF	TGTGCCAGCAGCTTCGGACAGACCCCCTATGCGCAGTATTTT
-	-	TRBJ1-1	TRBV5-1	CASSSSGSMNTEAFF	TGCGCCAGCAGCTCGAGCGGTTCCATGAACACTGAAGCTTTCTTT
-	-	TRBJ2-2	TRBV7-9	CASSLLVGRGELFF	TGTGCCAGCAGCTTACTTGTGGGCCGTGGGGAGCTGTTTTTT
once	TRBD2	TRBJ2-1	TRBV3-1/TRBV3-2	CASSQAAGVLNEQFF	TGTGCCAGCAGCCAAGCAGCGGGAGTGTTGAATGAGCAGTTCTTC
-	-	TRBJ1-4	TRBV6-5	CASSLRWEPNEKLFF	TGTGCCAGCAGTCTTCGGTGGGAGCCTAATGAAAAACTGTTTTTT
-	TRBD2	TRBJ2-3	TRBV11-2	CASSLQAGGADTQYF	TGTGCCAGCAGCTTACAAGCGGGAGGGGCAGATACGCAGTATTTT
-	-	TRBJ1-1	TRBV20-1	CSPLLNTEAFF	TGCAGTCCCCTCCTGAACACTGAAGCTTTCTTT
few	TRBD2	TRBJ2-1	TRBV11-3	CASSLLAGASYNEQFF	TGTGCCAGCAGCTTATTAGCGGGAGCATCCTACAATGAGCAGTTCTTC
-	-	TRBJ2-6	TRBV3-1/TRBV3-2	CASSQGLSSGANVLTF	TGTGCCAGCAGCCAAGGTCTGTCCTCTGGGGCCAACGTCCTGACTTTC
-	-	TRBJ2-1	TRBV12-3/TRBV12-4	CASSSLNEQFF	TGTGCCAGCAGTAGCCTCAATGAGCAGTTCTTC
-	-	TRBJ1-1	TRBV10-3	CAISAGIGGLSTEAFF	TGTGCCATCAGTGCTGGCATAGGGGGTTTGAGTACTGAAGCTTTCTTT
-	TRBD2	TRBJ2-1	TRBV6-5	CASSRVIAGGEQFF	TGTGCCAGCTCTCGAGTGATAGCGGGAGGAGAGCAGTTCTTC
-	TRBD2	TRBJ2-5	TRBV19	CASSGLLASGIGETQYF	TGTGCCAGTAGTGGATTGCTGGCTAGCGGGATAGGGGAGACCCAGTACTTC
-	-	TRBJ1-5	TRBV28	CASSPSSLGEKNQPQHF	TGTGCCAGCAGTCCCTCCTCCCTCGGGGAGAAGAATCAGCCCCAGCATTTT
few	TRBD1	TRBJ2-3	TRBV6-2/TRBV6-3	CASSSGQGFTDTQYF	TGTGCCAGCAGTTCTGGACAGGGGTTCACAGATACGCAGTATTTT
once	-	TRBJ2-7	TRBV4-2	CASSQDRAGYEQYF	TGTGCCAGCAGCCAAGACAGGGCGGGGTACGAGCAGTACTTC
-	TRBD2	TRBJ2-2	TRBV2	CASSRLAGGLTGELFF	TGTGCCAGCAGTAGGCTAGCGGGAGGACTAACCGGGGAGCTGTTTTTT
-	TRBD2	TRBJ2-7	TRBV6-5	CASSYPTSASSYEQYF	TGTGCCAGCAGTTACCCGACTAGCGCGAGCTCCTACGAGCAGTACTTC
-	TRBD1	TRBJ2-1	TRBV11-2	CASTAPWTGGDEQFF	TGTGCCAGCACGGCCCCCTGGACAGGTGGGGATGAGCAGTTCTTC
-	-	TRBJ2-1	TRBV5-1	CASSLGSGANNEQFF	TGCGCCAGCAGCTTGGGTAGCGGAGCAAACAATGAGCAGTTCTTC
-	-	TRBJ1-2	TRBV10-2	CASSHSRTTGSYGYTF	TGCGCCAGCAGTCACTCCAGAACTACAGGTAGCTATGGCTACACCTTC
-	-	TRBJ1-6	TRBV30	CACPTGTNSPLHF	TGTGCCTGCCCTACAGGGACAAATTCACCCCTCCACTTT
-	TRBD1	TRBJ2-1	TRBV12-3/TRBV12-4	CASRTITGTEFF	TGTGCCAGCAGGACAATTACCGGGACAGAGTTCTTC
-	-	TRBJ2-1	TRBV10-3	CAISESQSYNEQFF	TGTGCCATCAGTGAGTCTCAGTCCTACAATGAGCAGTTCTTC
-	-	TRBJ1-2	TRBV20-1	CSARQNYGYTF	TGCAGTGCTAGGCAGAACTATGGCTACACCTTC
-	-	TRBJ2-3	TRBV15	CATRIGVRTDTQYF	TGTGCCACCAGAATTGGTGTGAGGACAGATACGCAGTATTTT
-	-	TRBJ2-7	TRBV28	CASSFGGVSEQYF	TGTGCCAGCAGTTTCGGGGGAGTAAGCGAGCAGTACTTC
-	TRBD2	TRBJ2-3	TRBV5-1	CASSFSAGVLDTQYF	TGCGCCAGCAGCTTCTCGGCGGGAGTATTAGATACGCAGTATTTT
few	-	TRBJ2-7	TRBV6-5	CASRSRGHEQYF	TGTGCCAGCAGGAGTCGCGGCCACGAGCAGTACTTC
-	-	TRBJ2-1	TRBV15	CATREVGVNEQFF	TGTGCCACCAGGGAGGTCGGCGTCAATGAGCAGTTCTTC
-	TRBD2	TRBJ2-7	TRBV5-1	CASSLRAGLAKISYEQYF	TGCGCCAGCAGCTTGCGAGCAGGACTAGCGAAAATCTCCTACGAGCAGTACTTC
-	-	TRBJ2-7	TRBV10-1	CASSESGVNEQYF	TGCGCCAGCAGTGAGAGCGGCGTCAACGAGCAGTACTTC
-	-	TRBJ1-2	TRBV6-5	CASSTGLDYGYTF	TGTGCCAGCAGTACCGGGTTGGACTATGGCTACACCTTC
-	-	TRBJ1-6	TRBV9	CASSVDPGKDSPLHF	TGTGCCAGCAGCGTAGATCCAGGGAAGGATTCACCCCTCCACTTT
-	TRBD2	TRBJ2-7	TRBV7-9	CASSLVERVFGRAPSEQYF	TGTGCCAGCAGCTTAGTAGAAAGGGTGTTCGGGAGGGCGCCTTCAGAGCAGTACTTC
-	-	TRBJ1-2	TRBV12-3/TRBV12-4	CASSPLRGYTF	TGTGCCAGCAGTCCCCTACGAGGCTACACCTTC